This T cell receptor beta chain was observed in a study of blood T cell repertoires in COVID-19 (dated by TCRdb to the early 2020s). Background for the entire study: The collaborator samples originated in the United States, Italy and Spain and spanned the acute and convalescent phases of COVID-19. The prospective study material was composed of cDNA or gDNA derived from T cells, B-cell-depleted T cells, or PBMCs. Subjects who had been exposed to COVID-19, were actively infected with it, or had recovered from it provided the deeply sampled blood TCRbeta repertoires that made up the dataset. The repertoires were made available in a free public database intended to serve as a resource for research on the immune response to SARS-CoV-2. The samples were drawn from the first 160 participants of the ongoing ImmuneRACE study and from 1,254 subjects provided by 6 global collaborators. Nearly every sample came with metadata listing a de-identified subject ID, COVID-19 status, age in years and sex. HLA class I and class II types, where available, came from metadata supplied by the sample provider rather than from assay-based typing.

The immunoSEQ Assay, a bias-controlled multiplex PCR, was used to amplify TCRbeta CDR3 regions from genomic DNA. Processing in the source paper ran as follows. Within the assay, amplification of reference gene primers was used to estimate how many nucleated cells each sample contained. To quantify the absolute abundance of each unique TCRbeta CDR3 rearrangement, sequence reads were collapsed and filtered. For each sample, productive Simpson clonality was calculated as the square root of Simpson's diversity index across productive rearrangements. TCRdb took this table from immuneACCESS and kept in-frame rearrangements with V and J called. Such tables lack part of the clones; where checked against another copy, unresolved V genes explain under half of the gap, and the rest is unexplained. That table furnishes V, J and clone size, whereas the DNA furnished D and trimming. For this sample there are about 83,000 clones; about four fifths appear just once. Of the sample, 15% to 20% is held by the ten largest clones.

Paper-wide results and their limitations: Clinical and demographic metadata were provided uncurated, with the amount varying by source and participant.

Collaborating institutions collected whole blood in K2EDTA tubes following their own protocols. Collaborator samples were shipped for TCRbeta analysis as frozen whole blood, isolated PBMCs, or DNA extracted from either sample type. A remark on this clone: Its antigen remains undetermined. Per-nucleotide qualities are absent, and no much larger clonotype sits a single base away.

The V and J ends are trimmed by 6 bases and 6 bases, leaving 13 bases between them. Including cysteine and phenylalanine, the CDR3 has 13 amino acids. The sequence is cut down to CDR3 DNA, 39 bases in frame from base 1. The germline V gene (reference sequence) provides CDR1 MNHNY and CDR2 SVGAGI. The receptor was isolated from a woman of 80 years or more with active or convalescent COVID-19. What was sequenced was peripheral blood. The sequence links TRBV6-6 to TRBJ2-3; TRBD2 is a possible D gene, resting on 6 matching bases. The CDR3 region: CASRPRLGDTQYF. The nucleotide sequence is TGTGCCAGCAGGCCACGACTAGGTGATACGCAGTATTTT.